A selection of T cell receptor beta chains follows, all from one sample in a study of blood T cell repertoires in COVID-19. Sequencing was performed with immunoSEQ multiplex PCR; in TCRdb, only in-frame clones are kept and a portion is missing. The data hold some 66,000 clones, with around 90% observed a single time. Source material: peripheral blood. Every receptor here comes from a human donor in a cohort sampled during active COVID-19. CDR3s include the opening cysteine and the closing phenylalanine or tryptophan. A D gene is named only where the DNA matches it firmly. Clone size appears in some rows only: once, few, many, or a class for an expanded clone.

TRBV5-1	-	TRBJ1-3	TRBD1	CASSLDSDRVPGNTIYF	TGCGCCAGCAGCTTGGACTCTGACAGGGTTCCTGGAAACACCATATATTTT
TRBV5-5	-	TRBJ1-4	TRBD1	CASSQGDGGEKLFF	TGTGCCAGCAGCCAGGGGGACGGAGGGGAAAAACTGTTTTTT
TRBV10-1	-	TRBJ2-1	-	CASSRDNEQFF	TGCGCCAGCAGTCGGGACAATGAGCAGTTCTTC
TRBV12-3/TRBV12-4	-	TRBJ2-1	-	CASSFEARSEQFF	TGTGCCAGCAGTTTTGAGGCCCGAAGTGAGCAGTTCTTC
TRBV28	-	TRBJ2-2	TRBD2	CASRRGVTGELFF	TGTGCCAGCAGACGGGGGGTCACCGGGGAGCTGTTTTTT
TRBV28	-	TRBJ2-7	-	CASSLRRNYEQYF	TGTGCCAGCAGTTTAAGGCGGAACTACGAGCAGTACTTC
TRBV28	-	TRBJ1-5	-	CASRTRGNQPQHF	TGTGCCAGCAGGACAAGGGGAAATCAGCCCCAGCATTTT
TRBV6-5	-	TRBJ2-3	TRBD1	CASSYDRETDTQYF	TGTGCCAGCAGTTACGACAGGGAAACAGATACGCAGTATTTT
TRBV11-2	few	TRBJ1-5	-	CASSLDSGYGQPQHF	TGTGCCAGCAGCTTAGATTCCGGGTATGGTCAGCCCCAGCATTTT
TRBV19	-	TRBJ1-1	-	CASSIGQDMNTEAFF	TGTGCCAGTAGTATAGGACAGGACATGAACACTGAAGCTTTCTTT
TRBV4-3	-	TRBJ2-3	TRBD2	CASSQGTSGRVGADTQYF	TGCGCCAGCAGCCAAGGGACTAGCGGGAGGGTTGGAGCAGATACGCAGTATTTT
TRBV4-3	-	TRBJ2-1	-	CASSQDLGGQGYNEQFF	TGCGCCAGCAGCCAAGATTTGGGGGGGCAGGGTTACAATGAGCAGTTCTTC
TRBV19	-	TRBJ2-7	TRBD1	CASSILGQGSYEQYF	TGTGCCAGTAGTATCCTGGGACAGGGTTCCTACGAGCAGTACTTC
TRBV5-1	-	TRBJ2-7	-	CASSISTPGVDEQYF	TGCGCCAGCAGCATCAGTACCCCAGGGGTGGACGAGCAGTACTTC
TRBV2	-	TRBJ2-7	TRBD1	CASRGTVGSYEQYF	TGTGCCAGCCGAGGGACAGTGGGATCCTACGAGCAGTACTTC
TRBV5-1	-	TRBJ2-1	-	CASREAGDEQFF	TGCGCCAGCAGGGAGGCGGGCGATGAGCAGTTCTTC
TRBV3-1/TRBV3-2	-	TRBJ2-7	-	CASSQGVRGYEQYF	TGTGCCAGCAGCCAAGGGGTGCGGGGCTACGAGCAGTACTTC
TRBV7-8	-	TRBJ2-2	-	CASSLVRQSGELFF	TGTGCCAGCAGCTTAGTCCGACAGAGCGGGGAGCTGTTTTTT
TRBV7-2	-	TRBJ2-3	-	CASTRGKSDTQYF	TGTGCCAGCACCAGAGGGAAATCAGATACGCAGTATTTT
TRBV10-3	-	TRBJ2-1	TRBD2	CAISSGTSGSGREQFF	TGTGCCATCAGTTCCGGGACTAGCGGGAGCGGTCGAGAGCAGTTCTTC
TRBV11-2	-	TRBJ2-1	TRBD1	CASSTYRGLGNEQFF	TGTGCCAGCAGTACTTACAGGGGGCTGGGCAATGAGCAGTTCTTC
TRBV6-6	-	TRBJ1-5	-	CASRTPPWEQPQHF	TGTGCTAGCAGGACCCCGCCGTGGGAGCAGCCCCAGCATTTT
TRBV3-1/TRBV3-2	-	TRBJ2-1	-	CASSQVLYNEQFF	TGTGCCAGCAGCCAAGTCCTCTACAATGAGCAGTTCTTC
TRBV5-5	-	TRBJ2-7	TRBD1	CASSLAGTGSYEQYF	TGTGCCAGCAGCTTGGCCGGGACAGGGTCCTACGAGCAGTACTTC
TRBV19	-	TRBJ1-5	TRBD1	CASSIGEGAQGNQPQHF	TGTGCCAGTAGTATTGGAGAGGGGGCGCAGGGCAATCAGCCCCAGCATTTT
TRBV11-2	-	TRBJ2-5	-	CASSSRPQEETQYF	TGTGCCAGCAGCTCTAGACCGCAAGAGGAGACCCAGTACTTC
TRBV18	-	TRBJ2-7	TRBD2	CASSRTSGGRGEQYF	TGTGCCAGCTCACGAACTAGCGGGGGACGGGGCGAGCAGTACTTC
TRBV7-8	-	TRBJ2-7	TRBD2	CASSSPTGLAVYEQYF	TGTGCCAGCAGCTCCCCCACCGGACTAGCGGTCTACGAGCAGTACTTC
TRBV6-5	once	TRBJ2-2	TRBD1	CASSRDRGQAGELFF	TGTGCCAGCAGCCGGGACAGGGGGCAAGCCGGGGAGCTGTTTTTT
TRBV2	-	TRBJ2-3	TRBD2	CASSVLRGTDTQYF	TGTGCCAGCAGTGTTTTGCGGGGGACAGATACGCAGTATTTT
TRBV5-4	few	TRBJ2-7	TRBD1	CASSSKTGGADEQYF	TGTGCCAGCAGCTCTAAGACAGGGGGCGCCGACGAGCAGTACTTC
TRBV5-1	-	TRBJ1-1	TRBD1	CASSLRPGQTNTEAFF	TGCGCCAGCAGCTTAAGACCGGGACAGACGAACACTGAAGCTTTCTTT
TRBV7-3	-	TRBJ2-3	TRBD2	CASSQGTSGYSTDTQYF	TGTGCCAGCAGCCAAGGGACTAGCGGCTACAGCACAGATACGCAGTATTTT
TRBV11-3	-	TRBJ2-1	-	CASSLGASSYNEQFF	TGTGCCAGCAGCTTGGGGGCTAGCTCCTACAATGAGCAGTTCTTC
TRBV7-9	-	TRBJ2-7	TRBD1	CASSLQGAYEQYF	TGTGCCAGCAGCTTACAGGGGGCTTACGAGCAGTACTTC
TRBV14	-	TRBJ1-2	-	CASSQGSGGLMDGYTF	TGTGCCAGCAGCCAAGGTTCCGGGGGGCTTATGGATGGCTACACCTTC
TRBV7-8	-	TRBJ2-1	-	CASSLELAVRNEQFF	TGTGCCAGCAGCTTAGAACTAGCCGTTAGAAATGAGCAGTTCTTC
TRBV29-1	once	TRBJ2-1	TRBD1	CSVSAGGNEQFF	TGCAGCGTTTCAGCAGGGGGCAATGAGCAGTTCTTC
TRBV6-2/TRBV6-3	-	TRBJ2-7	-	CASSYERAYEQYF	TGTGCCAGCAGTTACGAACGGGCCTACGAGCAGTACTTC
TRBV10-3	-	TRBJ1-2	-	CAIKGEDYGYTF	TGTGCCATCAAAGGGGAGGACTATGGCTACACCTTC
TRBV19	-	TRBJ2-7	-	CASSLRPDYEQYF	TGTGCCAGTAGCCTACGTCCCGACTACGAGCAGTACTTC
TRBV7-9	few	TRBJ2-3	-	CASSLEDRDTQYF	TGTGCCAGCAGCTTAGAAGACAGGGATACGCAGTATTTT
TRBV28	once	TRBJ2-7	-	CASSPLYRDPYEQYF	TGTGCCAGCAGTCCGTTATACAGGGATCCCTACGAGCAGTACTTC
TRBV30	-	TRBJ2-2	-	CAWSAQGELFF	TGTGCCTGGAGCGCCCAGGGGGAGCTGTTTTTT